This paragraph covers one TCR beta chain sequence. This entry belongs to a study of blood T cell repertoires in COVID-19. Study as a whole: The analysed material was cDNA or gDNA that came from T cells, B-cell-depleted T cells, or PBMCs.

Trimming stripped 0 bases from V and 1 base from J, with 6 bases between. Germline V gene lookup returns CDR1 SGHTA and CDR2 FQGTGA. This CDR3 spans 14 amino acids. Authors' data handling: Nucleated cell counts were estimated from reference gene primer amplification. Profiling relied on immunoSEQ multiplex PCR, and the TCRdb table lists in-frame clones only, not all of them. Clone size and the V and J calls come from that table; the DNA yielded D and trimming. The sample gives approximately 170,000 clones, over 70% of which show up once; less than 4% is in the top ten. The receptor comes from a woman aged 45-59 years in a cohort exposed to, infected with or recovered from COVID-19 (not recorded which). The rearrangement links TRBV7-3 to TRBJ1-1; D is ambiguous. The sequencing sample was made of PBMCs or T cells enriched from blood (not recorded which). CDR3 DNA sequence: TGTGCCAGCAGCTTAACGTACGGGAACACTGAAGCTTTCTTT. Translation gives CASSLTYGNTEAFF.